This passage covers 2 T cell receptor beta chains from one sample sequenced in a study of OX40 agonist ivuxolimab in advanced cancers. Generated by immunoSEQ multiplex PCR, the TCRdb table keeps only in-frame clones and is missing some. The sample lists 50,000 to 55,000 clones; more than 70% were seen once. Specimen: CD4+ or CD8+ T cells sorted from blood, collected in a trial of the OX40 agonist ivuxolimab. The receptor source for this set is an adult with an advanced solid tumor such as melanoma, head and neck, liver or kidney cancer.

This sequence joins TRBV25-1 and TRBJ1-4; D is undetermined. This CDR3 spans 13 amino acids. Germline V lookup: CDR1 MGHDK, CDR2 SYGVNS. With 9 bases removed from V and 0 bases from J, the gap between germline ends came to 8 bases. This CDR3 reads CARNPATNEKLFF. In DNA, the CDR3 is TGTGCCAGGAACCCTGCAACTAATGAAAAACTGTTTTTT.

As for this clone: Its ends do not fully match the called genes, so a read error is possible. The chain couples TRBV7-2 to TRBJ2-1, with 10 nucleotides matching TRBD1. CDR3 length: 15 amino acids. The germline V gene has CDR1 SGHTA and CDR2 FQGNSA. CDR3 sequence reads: CASSLQDRGNNGQFF. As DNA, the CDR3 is TGTGCCAGCAGCTTACAGGACAGGGGGAACAATGGGCAGTTCTTC.